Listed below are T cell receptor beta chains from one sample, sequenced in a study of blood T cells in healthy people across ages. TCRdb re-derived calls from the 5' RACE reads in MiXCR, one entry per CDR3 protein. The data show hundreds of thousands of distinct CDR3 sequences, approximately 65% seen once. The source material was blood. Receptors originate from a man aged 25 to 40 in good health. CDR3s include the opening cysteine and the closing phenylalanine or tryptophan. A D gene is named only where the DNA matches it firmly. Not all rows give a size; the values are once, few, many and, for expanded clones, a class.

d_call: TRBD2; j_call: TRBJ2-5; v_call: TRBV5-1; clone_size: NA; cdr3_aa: CASSLVTSGAQETQYF; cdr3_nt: TGCGCCAGCAGCTTGGTTACTAGCGGGGCCCAAGAGACCCAGTACTTC
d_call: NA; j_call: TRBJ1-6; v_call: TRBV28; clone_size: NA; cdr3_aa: CASTKLGGNSPLHF; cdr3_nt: TGTGCCAGCACCAAACTAGGGGGGAATTCACCCCTCCACTTT
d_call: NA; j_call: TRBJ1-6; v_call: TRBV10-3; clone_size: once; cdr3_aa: CAISEPTGHSNSPLHF; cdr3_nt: TGTGCCATCAGTGAGCCGACAGGCCATAGTAATTCACCCCTCCACTTT
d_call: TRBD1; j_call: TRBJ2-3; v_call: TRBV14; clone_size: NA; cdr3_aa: CASSRSPTGTDTQYF; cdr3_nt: TGTGCCAGCAGTAGGTCCCCGACAGGGACAGATACGCAGTATTTT
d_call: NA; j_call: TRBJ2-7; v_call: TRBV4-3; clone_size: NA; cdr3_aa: CASSQFLGYEQYF; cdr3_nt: TGCGCCAGCAGCCAATTTCTAGGCTACGAGCAGTACTTC
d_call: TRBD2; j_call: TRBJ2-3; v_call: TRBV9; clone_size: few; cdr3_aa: CASSSGGAVTDTQYF; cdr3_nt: TGTGCCAGCAGCTCCGGGGGGGCAGTTACAGATACGCAGTATTTT
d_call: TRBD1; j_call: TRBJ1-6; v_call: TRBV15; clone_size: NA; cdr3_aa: CATSSWTGGASPLHF; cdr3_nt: TGTGCCACCAGCAGTTGGACAGGGGGCGCATCACCCCTCCACTTT
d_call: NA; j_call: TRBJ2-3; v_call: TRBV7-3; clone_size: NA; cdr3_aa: CASSQGRLTGTDTQYF; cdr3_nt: TGTGCCAGCAGCCAGGGTCGACTTACAGGGACAGATACGCAGTATTTT
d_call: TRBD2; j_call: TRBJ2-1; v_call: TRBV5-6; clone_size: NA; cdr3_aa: CASSLWSGGGEQFF; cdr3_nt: TGTGCCAGCAGCTTGTGGTCGGGGGGAGGGGAGCAGTTCTTC
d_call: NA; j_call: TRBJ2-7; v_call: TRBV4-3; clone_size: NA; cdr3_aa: CASSQDWSNEQYF; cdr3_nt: TGCGCCAGCAGCCAAGATTGGAGCAACGAGCAGTACTTC
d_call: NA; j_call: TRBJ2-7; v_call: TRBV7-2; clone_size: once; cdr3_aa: CASSLAPRSYEQYF; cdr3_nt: TGTGCCAGCAGCTTAGCGCCGAGATCCTACGAGCAGTACTTC
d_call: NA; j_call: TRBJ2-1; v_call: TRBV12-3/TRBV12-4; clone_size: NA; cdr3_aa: CASSLDRPSYNEQFF; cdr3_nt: TGTGCCAGCAGTTTAGACAGGCCTTCCTACAATGAGCAGTTCTTC
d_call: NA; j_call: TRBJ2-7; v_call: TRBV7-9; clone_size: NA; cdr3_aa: CASNPNGISYEQYF; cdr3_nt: TGTGCCAGCAACCCTAACGGCATATCCTACGAACAGTACTTC
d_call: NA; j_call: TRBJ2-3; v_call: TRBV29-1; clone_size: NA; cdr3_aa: CSSEQGGDTQYF; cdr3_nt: TGCAGCTCCGAACAGGGTGGCGATACGCAGTATTTT